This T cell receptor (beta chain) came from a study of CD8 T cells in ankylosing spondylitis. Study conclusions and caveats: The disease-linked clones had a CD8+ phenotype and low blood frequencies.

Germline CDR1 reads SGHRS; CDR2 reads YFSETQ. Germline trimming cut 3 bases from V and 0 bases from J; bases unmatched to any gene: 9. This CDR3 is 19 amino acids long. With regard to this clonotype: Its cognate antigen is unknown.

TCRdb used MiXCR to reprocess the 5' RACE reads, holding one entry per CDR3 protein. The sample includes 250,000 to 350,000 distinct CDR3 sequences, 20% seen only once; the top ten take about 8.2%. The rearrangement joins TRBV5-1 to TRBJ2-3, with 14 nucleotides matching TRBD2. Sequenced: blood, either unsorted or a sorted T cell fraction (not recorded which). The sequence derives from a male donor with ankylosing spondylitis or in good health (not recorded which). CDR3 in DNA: TGCGCCAGCAGCTCGGGACTAGCGGGAGTGGTCTCTAGCACAGATACGCAGTATTTT. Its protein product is CASSSGLAGVVSSTDTQYF.